This TCR beta chain was recorded in a study of blood T cell repertoires in COVID-19. At the level of the study: The United States, Italy and Spain provided the acute and convalescent COVID-19 samples. Sample material is recorded as cDNA or gDNA derived from T cells, B-cell-depleted T cells, or PBMCs.

J gave up 5 bases and V 5 bases, and 2 bases lay outside the gene matches. This CDR3 has 15 amino acids. Germline V gene data show CDR1 as MNHEY and CDR2 as SMNVEV (reference sequence). Only one count was recorded for this clone. The method was immunoSEQ multiplex PCR; TCRdb's version includes in-frame clones alone and lacks a portion of them. The sample consists of around 180,000 clones, 81% of them appearing once. The source material was peripheral blood. This TCR was recovered from a woman of 80 years or more with COVID-19, enrolled during active disease. V gene TRBV27 combines with J gene TRBJ2-3; TRBD2 aligns across 15 bases. The CDR3 DNA reads TGTGCCAGCAGTCGGACTAGCGGGGGGGGAGATACGCAGTATTTT. As protein: CASSRTSGGGDTQYF.